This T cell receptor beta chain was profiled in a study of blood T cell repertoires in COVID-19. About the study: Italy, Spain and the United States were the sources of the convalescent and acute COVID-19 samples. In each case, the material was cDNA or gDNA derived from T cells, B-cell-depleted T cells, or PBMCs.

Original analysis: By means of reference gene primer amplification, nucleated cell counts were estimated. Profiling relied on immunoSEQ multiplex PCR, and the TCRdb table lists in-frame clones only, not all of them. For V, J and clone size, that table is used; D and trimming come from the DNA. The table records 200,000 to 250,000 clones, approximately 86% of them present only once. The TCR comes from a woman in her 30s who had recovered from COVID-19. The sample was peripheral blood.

The CDR3 is CASSLVASSSTDTQYF. CDR3 bases: TGCGCCAGCAGCTTGGTGGCTTCCTCTAGCACAGATACGCAGTATTTT. The chain is built from TRBV5-1 and TRBJ2-3; D is ambiguous. In germline, CDR1 is SGHRS, CDR2 YFSETQ. The V and J ends lost 0 bases and 0 bases respectively, with 11 bases between them. The CDR3 spans 16 residues. Combining the CDR3 with reference TRBV5-1 and TRBJ2-3 gives the whole variable domain KAGVTQTPRYLIKTRGQQVTLSCSPISGHRSVSWYQQTPGQGLQFLFEYFSETQRNKGNFPGRFSGRQFSNSRSEMNVSTLELGDSALYLCASSLVASSSTDTQYFGPGTRLTVL.